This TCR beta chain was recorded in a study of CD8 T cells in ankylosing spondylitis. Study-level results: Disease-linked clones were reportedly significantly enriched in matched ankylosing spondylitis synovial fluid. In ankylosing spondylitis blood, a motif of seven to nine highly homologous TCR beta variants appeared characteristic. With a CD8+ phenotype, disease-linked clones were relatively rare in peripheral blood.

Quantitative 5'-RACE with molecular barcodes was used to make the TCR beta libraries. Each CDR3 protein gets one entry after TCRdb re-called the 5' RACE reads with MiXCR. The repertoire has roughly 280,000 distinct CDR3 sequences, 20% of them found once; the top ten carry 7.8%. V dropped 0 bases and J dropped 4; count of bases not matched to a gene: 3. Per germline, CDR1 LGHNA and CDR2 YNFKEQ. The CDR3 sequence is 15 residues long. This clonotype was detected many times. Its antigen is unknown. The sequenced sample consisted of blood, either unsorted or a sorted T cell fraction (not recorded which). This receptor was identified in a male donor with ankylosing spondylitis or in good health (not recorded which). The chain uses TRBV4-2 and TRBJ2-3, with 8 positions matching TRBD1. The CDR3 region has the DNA TGTGCCAGCAGCCAAGACGCACAGGGGGCAGATACGCAGTATTTT. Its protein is CASSQDAQGADTQYF.